These 11 T cell receptor beta chains were all obtained from the same sample, sequenced in a study of CD8 T cells in ankylosing spondylitis. TCRdb reprocessed the 5' RACE reads via MiXCR and lists one record per CDR3 protein. Among roughly 130,000 distinct CDR3 sequences listed, about 8% were seen once. The specimen was synovial fluid, either unsorted or a sorted T cell fraction (not recorded which). Every receptor here comes from a male donor with ankylosing spondylitis.

At least ten counts were recorded for this clonotype. The V and J genes are TRBV18 and TRBJ2-1, with TRBD2 matching over 10 bases. Germline trimming cut 2 bases from V and 9 bases from J; bases unmatched to any gene: 7. Germline CDR1 is KGHSH and CDR2 is LQKENI. There are 15 residues in the CDR3. As DNA, the CDR3 is TGTGCCAGCTCACCAGGAGCGGGAGGGCCGAGTGAGCAGTTCTTC. Encoded protein: CASSPGAGGPSEQFF.

This clonotype was seen many times. This sequence joins TRBV7-2 and TRBJ1-6; D ambiguous. This CDR3 comprises 14 residues. Germline V gene sequence: CDR1 SGHTA, CDR2 FQGNSA. V shed 2 bases and J shed 7 bases, with 9 bases lying between them. The CDR3, as DNA: TGTGCCAGCAGCTTACGGGGAGGGAATTCACCCCTCCACTTT. Its protein product is CASSLRGGNSPLHF.

CDR3: CASSLSRDRGYTF. DNA for the CDR3: TGTGCCAGCAGTTTATCTAGGGATCGGGGCTACACCTTC. The chain is built from TRBV27 and TRBJ1-2; D is unresolved. Between the trimmed V and J ends, which lost 0 bases and 8 bases, there was a span of 10 bases. The germline V gene has CDR1 MNHEY and CDR2 SMNVEV (reference sequence). CDR3 length: 13 amino acids.

This clonotype was seen repeatedly, ten times or more. The chain recombines TRBV6-5 with TRBJ2-7; D may be TRBD1 (5 bases). Trimming took off 10 bases at V and 3 bases at J, with 10 bases between the two ends. CDR3 size: 11 residues. Per the germline V gene, CDR1 is MNHEY and CDR2 is SVGAGI. CDR3 coding DNA: TGTGCCACCCGACAGATCTACGAGCAGTACTTC. Its protein is CATRQIYEQYF.

This clonotype was counted many times. This rearrangement joins TRBV20-1 to TRBJ2-5, with unresolved D. Trimming removed 0 bases from V and 1 base from J, with 3 bases in between. The CDR3 has 12 amino acids. Germline V gene lookup returns CDR1 DFQATT and CDR2 SNEGSKA (reference sequence). The CDR3 DNA follows: TGCAGTGCTAGAGATCGCCAAGAGACCCAGTACTTC. This translates into CSARDRQETQYF.

This clonotype was picked up many times. The chain combines TRBV7-2 with TRBJ2-6; no reliable D call. V dropped 5 bases and J dropped 4 bases, with 6 bases sitting between them. The germline V gene has CDR1 SGHTA and CDR2 FQGNSA. This CDR3 is built from 13 residues. CDR3 sequence (DNA): TGTGCCAGCAGCGTAGGGGGGGCCAACGTCCTGACTTTC. Protein sequence: CASSVGGANVLTF.

This clonotype was seen many times. J is TRBJ1-4 and V is TRBV3-1; tentative D call: TRBD1 (6 bases). This CDR3 contains 16 residues. Trimming took 3 bases from V and 8 from J, leaving 19 bases between them. Germline V gives CDR1 LGHDT, CDR2 YNNKEL (reference sequence). Written as DNA, the CDR3 is TGTGCCAGCAGCCAGACTCTTGGGGGGGCGAGCGAAAAACTGTTTTTT. This codes for CASSQTLGGASEKLFF. Based on the CDR3 plus reference TRBV3-1 and TRBJ1-4, the full variable domain is DTAVSQTPKYLVTQMGNDKSIKCEQNLGHDTMYWYKQDSKKFLKIMFSYNNKELIINETVPNRFSPKSPDKAHLNLHINSLELGDSAVYFCASSQTLGGASEKLFFGSGTQLSVL.

This clonotype showed up many times. Written as DNA, the CDR3 is TGTGCCAGCAGAGAGGGGGCGGATACGCAGTATTTT. Amino acid sequence: CASREGADTQYF. This rearrangement joins TRBV2 to TRBJ2-3, with 7 nucleotides matching TRBD1. V dropped 6 bases and J dropped 6; count of bases not matched to a gene: 3. The CDR3 runs to 12 residues. Germline CDR1 is SNHLY and CDR2 is FYNNEI.

V gene TRBV5-1 combines with J gene TRBJ1-4; D gene ambiguous. This CDR3 spans 14 amino acids. V gave up 7 bases and J gave up 3 bases, with 13 bases separating them. Germline V gene data show CDR1 as SGHRS and CDR2 as YFSETQ. CDR3 coding DNA: TGCGCCAGCTCAACGGGGAGCCCTAATGAAAAACTGTTTTTT. Protein product: CASSTGSPNEKLFF.

This clonotype was detected many times. The chain couples TRBV29-1 to TRBJ1-2, with D maybe TRBD1 (6 bases). V lost 2 bases and J lost 8, with 12 bases in between. The CDR3 contains 12 residues. CDR1 and CDR2 (germline): SQVTM, ANQGSEA. In DNA, the CDR3 is TGCAGCGTTGAAACAGGGAACGAGGGCTACACCTTC. This translates into CSVETGNEGYTF. Complete variable domain (other parts from reference TRBV29-1 and TRBJ1-2): SAVISQKPSRDICQRGTSLTIQCQVDSQVTMMFWYRQQPGQSLTLIATANQGSEATYESGFVIDKFPISRPNLTFSTLTVSNMSPEDSSIYLCSVETGNEGYTFGSGTRLTVV.

This clonotype has at least ten counts. The chain couples TRBV28 to TRBJ2-7; D may be TRBD1 (6 bases). The CDR3 runs to 15 residues. The ends were cut back, 5 bases at V and 2 bases at J, with 16 bases in the middle. Germline V lookup: CDR1 MDHEN, CDR2 SYDVKM. In nucleotides, the CDR3 is TGTGCCAGCAGTGCTCCTGGGGGCGTGACCTACGAGCAGTACTTC. Protein product: CASSAPGGVTYEQYF. Supplemented by reference TRBV28 and TRBJ2-7, the full variable domain reads DVKVTQSSRYLVKRTGEKVFLECVQDMDHENMFWYRQDPGLGLRLIYFSYDVKMKEKGDIPEGYSVSREKKERFSLILESASTNQTSMYLCASSAPGGVTYEQYFGPGTRLTVT.